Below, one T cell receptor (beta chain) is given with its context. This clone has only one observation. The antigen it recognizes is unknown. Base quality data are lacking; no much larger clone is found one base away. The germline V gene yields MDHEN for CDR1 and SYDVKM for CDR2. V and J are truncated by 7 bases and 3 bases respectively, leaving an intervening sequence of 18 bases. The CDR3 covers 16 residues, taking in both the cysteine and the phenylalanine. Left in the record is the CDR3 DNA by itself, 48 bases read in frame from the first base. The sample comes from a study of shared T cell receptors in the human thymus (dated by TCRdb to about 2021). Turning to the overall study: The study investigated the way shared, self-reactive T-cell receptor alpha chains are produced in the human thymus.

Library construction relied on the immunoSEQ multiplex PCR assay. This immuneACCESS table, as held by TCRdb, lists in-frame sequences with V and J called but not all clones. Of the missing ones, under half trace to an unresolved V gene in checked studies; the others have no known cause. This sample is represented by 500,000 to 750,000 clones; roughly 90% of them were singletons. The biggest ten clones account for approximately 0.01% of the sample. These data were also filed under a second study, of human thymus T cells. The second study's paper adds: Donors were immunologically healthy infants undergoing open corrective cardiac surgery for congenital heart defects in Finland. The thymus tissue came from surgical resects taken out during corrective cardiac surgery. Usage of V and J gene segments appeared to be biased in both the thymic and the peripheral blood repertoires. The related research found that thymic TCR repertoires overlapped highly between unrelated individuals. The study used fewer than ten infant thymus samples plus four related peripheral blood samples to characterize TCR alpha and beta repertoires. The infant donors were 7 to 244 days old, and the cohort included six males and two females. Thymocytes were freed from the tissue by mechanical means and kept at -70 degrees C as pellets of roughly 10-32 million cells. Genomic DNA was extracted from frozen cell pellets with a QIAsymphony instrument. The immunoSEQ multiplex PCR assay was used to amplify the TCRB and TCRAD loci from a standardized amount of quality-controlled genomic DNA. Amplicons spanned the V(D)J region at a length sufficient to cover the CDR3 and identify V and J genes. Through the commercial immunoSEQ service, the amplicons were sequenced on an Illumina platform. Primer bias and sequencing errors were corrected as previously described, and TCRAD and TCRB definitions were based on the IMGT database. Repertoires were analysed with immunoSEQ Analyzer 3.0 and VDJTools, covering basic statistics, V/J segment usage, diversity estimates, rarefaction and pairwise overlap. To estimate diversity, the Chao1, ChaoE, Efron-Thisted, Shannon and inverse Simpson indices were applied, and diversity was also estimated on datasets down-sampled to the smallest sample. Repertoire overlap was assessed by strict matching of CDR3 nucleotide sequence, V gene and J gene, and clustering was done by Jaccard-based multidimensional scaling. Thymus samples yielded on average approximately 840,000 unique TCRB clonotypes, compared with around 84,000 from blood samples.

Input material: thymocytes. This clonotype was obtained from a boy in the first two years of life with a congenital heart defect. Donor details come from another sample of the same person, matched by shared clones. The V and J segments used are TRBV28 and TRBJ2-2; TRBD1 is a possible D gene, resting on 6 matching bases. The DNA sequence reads TGTGCCAGCAAATGGGGGCTGGGAGAGGACACCGGGGAGCTGTTTTTT. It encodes CASKWGLGEDTGELFF.